The entry that follows covers one T cell receptor beta chain sequence. Those who donated were healthy bone marrow donors. This CDR3 region has 13 residues. Trimming stripped 5 bases from V and 8 bases from J, with 12 bases between. The germline gives CDR1 MNHEY, CDR2 SMNVEV (reference sequence). The PCR contained 60 Vbeta and 13 Jbeta primers. TCRdb keeps only in-frame clones here, not all; method: immunoSEQ multiplex PCR. The sample has 170,000 or so clones, less than 85% seen once. This entry comes from a study of cytomegalovirus exposure and HLA in healthy donors. The clonotype was recovered from a man between 18 and 29 years old in good health and CMV-seronegative. The sequenced sample was PBMCs. The chain uses TRBV27 and TRBJ2-2; D not resolved. Here the CDR3 DNA reads TGTGCCAGCAGTCTACGACATGCTGGGGAGCTGTTTTTT. Protein sequence: CASSLRHAGELFF.